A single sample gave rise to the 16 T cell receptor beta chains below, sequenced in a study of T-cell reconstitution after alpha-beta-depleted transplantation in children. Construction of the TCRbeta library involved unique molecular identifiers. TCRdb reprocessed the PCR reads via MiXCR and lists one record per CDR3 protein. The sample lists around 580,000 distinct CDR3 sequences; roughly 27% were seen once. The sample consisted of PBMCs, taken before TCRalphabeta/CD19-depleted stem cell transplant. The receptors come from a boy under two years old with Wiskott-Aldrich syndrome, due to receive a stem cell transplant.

CDR3 bases: TGTGCCAGCAGCTCCCCCGGGACAGGGTCCCACAATGAGCAGTTCTTC. This sequence encodes CASSSPGTGSHNEQFF. The genes are TRBV27 and TRBJ2-1; 9 nucleotides match TRBD1. Germline V gene lookup returns CDR1 MNHEY and CDR2 SMNVEV (reference sequence). The CDR3 spans 16 residues. Trimming at V came to 6 bases and at J to 5 bases, leaving 11 bases not matched to a gene.

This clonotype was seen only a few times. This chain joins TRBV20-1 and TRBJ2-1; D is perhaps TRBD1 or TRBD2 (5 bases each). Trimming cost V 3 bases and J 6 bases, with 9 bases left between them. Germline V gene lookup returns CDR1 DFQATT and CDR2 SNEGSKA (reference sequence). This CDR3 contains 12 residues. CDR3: CSASPGLNEQFF. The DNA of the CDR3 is TGCAGTGCTAGCCCGGGGCTCAATGAGCAGTTCTTC.

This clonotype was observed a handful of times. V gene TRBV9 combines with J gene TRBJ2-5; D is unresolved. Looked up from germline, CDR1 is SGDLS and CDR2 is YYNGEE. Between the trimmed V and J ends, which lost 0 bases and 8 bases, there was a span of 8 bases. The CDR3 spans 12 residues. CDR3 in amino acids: CASSVDFGTQYF. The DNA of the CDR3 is TGTGCCAGCAGCGTAGATTTCGGTACCCAGTACTTC.

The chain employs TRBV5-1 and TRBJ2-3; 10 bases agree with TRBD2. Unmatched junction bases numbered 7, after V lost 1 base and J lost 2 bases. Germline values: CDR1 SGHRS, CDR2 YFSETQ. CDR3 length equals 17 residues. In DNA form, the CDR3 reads TGCGCCAGCAGCTTGTTCGGTAGCGGGAGGTCCACAGATACGCAGTATTTT. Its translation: CASSLFGSGRSTDTQYF. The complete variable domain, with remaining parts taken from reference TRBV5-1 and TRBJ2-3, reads KAGVTQTPRYLIKTRGQQVTLSCSPISGHRSVSWYQQTPGQGLQFLFEYFSETQRNKGNFPGRFSGRQFSNSRSEMNVSTLELGDSALYLCASSLFGSGRSTDTQYFGPGTRLTVL.

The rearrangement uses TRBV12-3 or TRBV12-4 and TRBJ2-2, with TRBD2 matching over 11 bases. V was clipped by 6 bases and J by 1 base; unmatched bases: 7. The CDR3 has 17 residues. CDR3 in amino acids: CASSRQTSGKNTGELFF. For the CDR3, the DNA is TGTGCCAGCAGCCGACAGACTAGCGGGAAGAACACCGGGGAGCTGTTTTTT.

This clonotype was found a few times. CDR3 DNA sequence: TGTGCCAGCAGCCAAGAGCACACAGATACGCAGTATTTT. Protein product: CASSQEHTDTQYF. The chain uses TRBV4-2 and TRBJ2-3; D unclear. This CDR3 comprises 13 residues. Trimming pared 0 bases from V and 2 bases from J, leaving 3 bases between. CDR1 and CDR2 (germline): LGHNA, YNFKEQ.

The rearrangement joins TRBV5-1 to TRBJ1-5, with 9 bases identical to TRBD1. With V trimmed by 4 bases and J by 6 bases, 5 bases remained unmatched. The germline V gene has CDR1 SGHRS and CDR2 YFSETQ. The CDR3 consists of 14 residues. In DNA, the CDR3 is TGCGCCAGCAGCGAAACAGGGGGCGGTCAGCCCCAGCATTTT. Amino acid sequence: CASSETGGGQPQHF. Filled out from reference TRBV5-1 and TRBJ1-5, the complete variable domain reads KAGVTQTPRYLIKTRGQQVTLSCSPISGHRSVSWYQQTPGQGLQFLFEYFSETQRNKGNFPGRFSGRQFSNSRSEMNVSTLELGDSALYLCASSETGGGQPQHFGDGTRLSIL.

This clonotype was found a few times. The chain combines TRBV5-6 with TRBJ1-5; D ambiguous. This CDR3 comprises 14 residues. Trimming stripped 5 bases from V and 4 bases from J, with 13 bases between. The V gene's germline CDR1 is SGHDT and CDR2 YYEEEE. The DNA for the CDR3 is TGTGCCAGCAGGAGGGCAGGAGAGAATCAGCCCCAGCATTTT. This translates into CASRRAGENQPQHF. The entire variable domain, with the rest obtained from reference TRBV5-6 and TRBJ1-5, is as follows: DAGVTQSPTHLIKTRGQQVTLRCSPKSGHDTVSWYQQALGQGPQFIFQYYEEEERQRGNFPDRFSGHQFPNYSSELNVNALLLGDSALYLCASRRAGENQPQHFGDGTRLSIL.

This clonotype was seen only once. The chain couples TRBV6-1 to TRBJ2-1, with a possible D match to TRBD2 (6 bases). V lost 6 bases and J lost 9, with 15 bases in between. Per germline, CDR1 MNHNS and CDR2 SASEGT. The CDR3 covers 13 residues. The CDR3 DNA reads TGTGCCAGCAGACAAGGACTATTTGGTGAGCAGTTCTTC. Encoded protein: CASRQGLFGEQFF.

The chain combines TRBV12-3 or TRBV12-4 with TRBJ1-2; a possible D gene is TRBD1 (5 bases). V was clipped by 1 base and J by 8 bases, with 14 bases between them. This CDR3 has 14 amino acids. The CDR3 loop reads CASSLGGTAAGYTF. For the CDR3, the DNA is TGTGCCAGCAGTTTAGGGGGGACCGCGGCGGGCTACACCTTC.

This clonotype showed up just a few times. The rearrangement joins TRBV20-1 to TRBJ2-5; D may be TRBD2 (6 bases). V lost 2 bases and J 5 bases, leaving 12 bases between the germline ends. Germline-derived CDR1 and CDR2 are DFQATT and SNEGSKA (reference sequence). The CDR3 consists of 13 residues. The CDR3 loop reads CSARSRAGETQYF. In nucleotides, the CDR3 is TGCAGTGCTAGATCGAGGGCGGGGGAGACCCAGTACTTC.

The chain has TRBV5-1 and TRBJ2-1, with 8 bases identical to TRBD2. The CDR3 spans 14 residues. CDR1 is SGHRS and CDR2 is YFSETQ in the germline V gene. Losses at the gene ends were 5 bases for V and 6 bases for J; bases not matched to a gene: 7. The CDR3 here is CASRALAGLNEQFF. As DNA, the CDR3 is TGCGCCAGCAGGGCGTTAGCGGGACTCAATGAGCAGTTCTTC.

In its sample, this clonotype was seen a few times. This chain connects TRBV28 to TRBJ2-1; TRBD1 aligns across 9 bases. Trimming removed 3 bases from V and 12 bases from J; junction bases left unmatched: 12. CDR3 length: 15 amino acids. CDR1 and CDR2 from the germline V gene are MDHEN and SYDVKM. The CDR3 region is CASSFGTGGRDPQFF. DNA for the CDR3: TGTGCCAGCAGTTTCGGAACAGGGGGCCGTGACCCGCAGTTCTTC.

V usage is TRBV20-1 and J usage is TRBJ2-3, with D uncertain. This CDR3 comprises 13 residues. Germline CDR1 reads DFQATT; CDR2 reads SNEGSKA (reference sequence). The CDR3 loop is CTGLRASSDTQYF. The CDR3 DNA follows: TGCACCGGGCTAAGGGCTTCATCAGATACGCAGTATTTT.

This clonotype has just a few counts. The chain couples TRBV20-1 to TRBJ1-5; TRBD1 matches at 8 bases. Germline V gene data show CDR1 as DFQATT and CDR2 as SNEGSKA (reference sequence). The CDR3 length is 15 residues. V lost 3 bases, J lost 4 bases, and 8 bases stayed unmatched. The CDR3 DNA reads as TGCAGTGCTAGGGACAGGGTGAAATCGAATCAGCCCCAGCATTTT. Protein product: CSARDRVKSNQPQHF.

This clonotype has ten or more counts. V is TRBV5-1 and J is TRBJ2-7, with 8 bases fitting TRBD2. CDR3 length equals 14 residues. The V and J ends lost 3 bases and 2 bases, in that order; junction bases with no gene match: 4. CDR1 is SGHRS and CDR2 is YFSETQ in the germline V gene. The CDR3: CASSSSGSTYEQYF. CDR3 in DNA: TGCGCCAGCAGCTCTAGCGGGTCCACCTACGAGCAGTACTTC.